This TCR beta chain is drawn from a study of long-term antiretroviral therapy in people with HIV. Run at survey level, the immunoSEQ assay was version v3.0. The method was immunoSEQ multiplex PCR; TCRdb's version includes in-frame clones alone and lacks a portion of them. The data show about 36,000 clones, roughly 80% seen once. Trimming at V came to 10 bases and at J to 9 bases, leaving 15 bases not matched to a gene. CDR1 and CDR2 (germline): SNHLY, FYNNEI. This CDR3 region has 14 residues. In each sample, roughly 0.95-10 million cryopreserved PBMC were present before DNA extraction. Sequencing used unsorted PBMCs, obtained 3.4 years after starting antiretroviral therapy. The chain is built from TRBV2 and TRBJ2-1; the match to TRBD2 covers 7 bases. This TCR came from a man in his thirties or forties with HIV. Here the CDR3 reads CANSPVGGSFEQFF. As DNA, the CDR3 is TGTGCCAACAGCCCCGTTGGCGGGAGTTTTGAGCAGTTCTTC.